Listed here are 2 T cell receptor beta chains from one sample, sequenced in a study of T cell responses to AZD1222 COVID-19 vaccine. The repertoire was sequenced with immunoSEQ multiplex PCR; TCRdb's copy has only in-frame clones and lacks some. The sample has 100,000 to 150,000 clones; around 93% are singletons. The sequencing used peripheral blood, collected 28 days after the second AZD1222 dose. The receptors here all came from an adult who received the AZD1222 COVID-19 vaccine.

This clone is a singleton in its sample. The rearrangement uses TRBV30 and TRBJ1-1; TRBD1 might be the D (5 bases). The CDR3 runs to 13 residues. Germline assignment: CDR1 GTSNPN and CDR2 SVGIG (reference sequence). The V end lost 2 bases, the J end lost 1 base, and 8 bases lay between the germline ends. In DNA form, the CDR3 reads TGTGCCTGGAGTACGGGGGGGAACACTGAAGCTTTCTTT. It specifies CAWSTGGNTEAFF.

The DNA for the CDR3 is TGTGCCAGTAGTACCCGGGTAGCGGGGGGCGCAGATACGCAGTATTTT. Amino acids: CASSTRVAGGADTQYF. The gene calls are TRBV19 and TRBJ2-3, with 10 bases lining up with TRBD2. The germline CDR1 and CDR2 sequences are LNHDA and SQIVND (reference sequence). J was trimmed by 4 bases and V by 4 bases; bases with no gene match: 8. CDR3 size: 16 residues.